This TCR beta chain stems from a study of shared clonotypes between healthy human individuals (dated by TCRdb to 2020 to 2021). In the study overall: Two women and a few men aged 18 to 49 years were included in the cohort. Different laboratories and diverse techniques were used to prepare libraries and sequence TCR repertoires, to increase sequencing depth and limit assay-specific biases. To estimate repertoire size and how much clonotypes are shared between individuals, the study performed deep sequencing of blood TCR repertoires from 4 to 6 healthy adults. Each donor's leukapheresis produced roughly between about 0.85 and 10 billion PBMCs. The study at large found these results: The genetic and exposure-history diversity represented was limited by the small number of donors. Pairwise subsampling led to the expectation that sequencing depth would affect the degree of clonotype sharing among donors. Sampling was restricted to blood, and TCR repertoires in tissues likely differ from the TCR repertoires found in blood.

The germline V gene yields LGHNA for CDR1 and YNFKEQ for CDR2. The CDR3 spans 15 residues, from the cysteine through the phenylalanine. This entry keeps only the CDR3 DNA: 45 bases, framed from base 1. TCR CDR3 regions were amplified from genomic DNA by multiplex PCR using the deep immunoSEQ assay. Genomic DNA extracted from each cell subset was distributed evenly over all wells of several immunoSEQ 96-well plates, and each plate served as one replicate. For unsorted PBMC, each replicate PCR was loaded with around 300 ng genomic DNA, equivalent to roughly 33,000 T cell genomes. Unsorted PBMC genomic DNA was sequenced across ten immunoSEQ deep assay plates. Purified libraries were measured with a Qubit 3.0 fluorometer, size-checked on a Bioanalyzer 2100, and measured again with the KAPA Library Quantification kit. Every immunoSEQ 96-well plate was sequenced on a separate single-read 150-cycle Illumina NextSeq 550 flow cell. On the authors' methods: The immunoSEQ output contained only junctional sequences without quality scores, so filtering could not match that applied to full-length reads. Sequences were annotated with PyIR, a Python wrapper for IgBLAST v1.9, and V/J genes and CDR3 were assigned using IMGT germline references. Any read was removed if the V/J assignment was weak (E-value above 1e-6), the CDR3 was missing, or the read contained stop codons, out-of-frame junctions, or ambiguous translated residues. V3J clonotypes were defined by identical inferred V gene, J gene, and CDR3 amino acid sequence. Percentage overlap between repertoires was computed as shared unique clonotypes divided by the size of the smaller repertoire. Three approaches were used to assess repertoire richness: RTK rarefaction, the Chao1 estimator, and Recon v2.1 estimates of unobserved clonotypes. What TCRdb holds here is the immuneACCESS table cut down to in-frame rearrangements. Part of the clones is not present; checked against another copy, under half of the missing clones reflect an unresolved V gene, and the others are unexplained. The V and J calls and the clone size are those of that table, but D and trimming were determined from the DNA. In all, the sample holds about 470,000 clones, and roughly three quarters of those were seen once. Around 13% of the sample is held by the ten biggest clonotypes.

Healthy HIV-negative adults with no recently reported acute infections or vaccinations were included as donors. Every donor was a Caucasian adult residing in Nashville, Tennessee, USA. In the unsorted samples, some 94 million PBMCs were counted, and genomic DNA was extracted using the QIAamp DNA Blood Mini kit. Blood was collected by leukapheresis, and PBMCs were isolated by Ficoll-Histopaque density gradient centrifugation and then cryopreserved in liquid nitrogen vapor phase. This clone was seen only a few times. Its antigen target is currently unknown. No much larger clonotype is one base removed from it; base qualities were not supplied.

This TCR derives from a woman in her thirties or forties in good health. Some clones in this sample may be carry-over from other donors' samples. Sequenced: PBMCs. The chain joins TRBV4-2 to TRBJ2-5; TRBD2 is a weak D gene call, 6 bases matching. The DNA end favors TRBJ2-7, so the J call may be wrong. The DNA sequence reads TGTGCCAGCAGCCAAGATAGCGGAGCGGCCTACGAGCAGTACTTC. Protein translation: CASSQDSGAAYEQYF.